One and the same sample provided the 30 T cell receptor beta chains below, sequenced in a study of T cell repertoires in ileal Crohn's disease. Some clones are missing from TCRdb's copy, which holds only in-frame ones; the method was immunoSEQ multiplex PCR. The table records approximately 15,000 clones, about 80% of them present only once. Specimen: ileal tissue. The source of these receptors is an adult with Crohn's disease.

The chain recombines TRBV4-3 with TRBJ1-1; weak D call: TRBD1 (5 bases). Germline CDR1 is LGHNA and CDR2 is YSLEER. V was pared by 4 bases and J by 3 bases, with 12 bases between. The CDR3 is made up of 14 amino acids. CDR3 residues: CASSPQGLDTEAFF. In DNA, the CDR3 is TGCGCCAGCAGCCCGCAGGGTCTGGACACTGAAGCTTTCTTT.

This chain links TRBV5-4 with TRBJ1-2, with TRBD1 matching 11 bases. This CDR3 comprises 15 residues. With 0 bases clipped from V and 4 bases from J, the junction kept 2 bases outside the gene matches. Germline values: CDR1 SGHNT, CDR2 YYREEE (reference sequence). In DNA form, the CDR3 reads TGTGCCAGCAGCTTGGGGGGACAGGGGGGCTATGGCTACACCTTC. Its translation is CASSLGGQGGYGYTF.

The chain has TRBV7-2 and TRBJ2-3; 13 positions match TRBD2. The germline V gene has CDR1 SGHTA and CDR2 FQGNSA. The CDR3 sequence is 14 residues long. With 8 bases clipped from V and 6 bases from J, the junction kept 5 bases outside the gene matches. The DNA of the CDR3 is TGTGCCAGCCAACTAGCGGGAGGGCCGGATACGCAGTATTTT. Amino acid sequence: CASQLAGGPDTQYF.

V and J are TRBV11-2 and TRBJ2-7, with 7 bases lining up with TRBD1. This CDR3 comprises 13 residues. CDR1 and CDR2 (germline): SGHAT, FQNNGV. V lost 5 bases to trimming and J lost 2 bases; unmatched junction nucleotides: 3. CDR3 coding DNA: TGTGCCAGCAGCCTCGGGACAGCCTACGAGCAGTACTTC. Amino acid sequence: CASSLGTAYEQYF.

This chain links TRBV5-1 with TRBJ2-7; 14 bases match TRBD2. The CDR3 is 16 residues long. Germline V CDR1 and CDR2: SGHRS, YFSETQ. CDR3 in DNA: TGTGCCAGCAGCTTTGGGACTAGCGGGAGTATGGGGGAGCAGTACGTC. Translated: CASSFGTSGSMGEQYV.

CDR3 protein: CAISAGLLTDTQYF. The CDR3, as DNA: TGTGCCATCAGTGCGGGACTTCTCACAGATACGCAGTATTTT. The gene calls are TRBV10-3 and TRBJ2-3, with D possibly matching TRBD2 (6 bases). The CDR3 covers 14 residues. Germline loops: CDR1 ENHRY, CDR2 SYGVKD. Trimming pared 4 bases from V and 2 bases from J, leaving 10 bases between.

The chain is built from TRBV7-2 and TRBJ2-3; D ambiguous. The CDR3 is made up of 16 amino acids. The ends were cut back, 5 bases at V and 2 bases at J, with 17 bases in the middle. CDR1 SGHTA and CDR2 FQGNSA come from the germline V gene. The CDR3: CASSPYSSLNTDTQYF. Written as DNA, the CDR3 is TGTGCCAGCAGCCCTTATAGCAGTCTGAACACAGATACGCAGTATTTT.

The chain has TRBV29-1 and TRBJ2-6; D ambiguous. Looked up from germline, CDR1 is SQVTM and CDR2 is ANQGSEA. The V end lost 3 bases, the J end lost 3 bases, and 15 bases lay between the germline ends. This CDR3 spans 16 amino acids. CDR3 amino acids: CSVDSGAFDGANVLTF. The CDR3 DNA reads as TGCAGCGTTGATTCAGGCGCCTTTGATGGGGCCAACGTCCTGACTTTC.

Turning to this clone: At one of its ends the junction is not consistent with the germline gene, which may arise from a read error. V usage is TRBV2 and J usage is TRBJ1-4; perhaps TRBD1 as D (6 bases). The germline V gene has CDR1 SNHLY and CDR2 FYNNEI. This CDR3 region has 15 residues. CDR3 bases: TGTGCCGGCAGGTTCACACAGGGCTACAATGAAAAACTGTTTTTT. It yields the protein CAGRFTQGYNEKLFF. The full variable domain, completed using reference TRBV2 and TRBJ1-4, is EPEVTQTPSHQVTQMGQEVILRCVPISNHLYFYWYRQILGQKVEFLVSFYNNEISEKSEIFDDQFSVERPDGSNFTLKIRSTKLEDSAMYFCAGRFTQGYNEKLFFGSGTQLSVL.

The V call is TRBV6-6, the J call TRBJ1-2; D may be TRBD1 (5 bases). The CDR3 loop spans 15 amino acids. V dropped 5 bases and J dropped 8 bases, with 21 bases sitting between them. In germline, CDR1 is MNHNY, CDR2 SVGAGI (reference sequence). The CDR3 reads CASSRTPGHPRGYTF. Here the CDR3 DNA reads TGTGCCAGCAGTCGCACTCCAGGGCACCCAAGAGGCTACACCTTC.

The chain carries TRBV15 and TRBJ2-6, with D tentatively TRBD1 (6 bases). There are 18 residues in the CDR3. The germline V gene encodes CDR1 LNHNV and CDR2 YYDKDF (reference sequence). The V and J ends lost 3 bases and 1 base respectively, with 16 bases between them. Written as DNA, the CDR3 is TGTGCCACCAGCAGCCAGGGGTCGGGTGCTTCTGGGGCCAACGTCCTGACTTTC. The encoded protein is CATSSQGSGASGANVLTF.

V gene TRBV5-4 combines with J gene TRBJ1-4; D call uncertain. V lost 0 bases, J lost 8 bases, and 20 bases lay in between. CDR3 size: 17 residues. Looked up from germline, CDR1 is SGHNT and CDR2 is YYREEE (reference sequence). The CDR3 region has the DNA TGTGCCAGCAGCTTGGTATCATCGGTTACGGGGAACGAAAAACTGTTTTTT. Translated: CASSLVSSVTGNEKLFF.

This clone has just a few counts. The CDR3 is CASSPGGGEYNEQFF. The CDR3 region has the DNA TGTGCCAGCAGTCCCGGGGGGGGCGAGTACAATGAGCAGTTCTTC. The chain couples TRBV6-1 to TRBJ2-1; 8 bases match TRBD2. Looked up from germline, CDR1 is MNHNS and CDR2 is SASEGT. The J segment lost 4 bases and the V segment lost 5 bases, leaving 7 bases of the junction unmatched. The length of the CDR3 is 15 residues.

V usage is TRBV5-6 and J usage is TRBJ2-7; 10 nucleotides align to TRBD1. CDR3 length: 15 amino acids. Trimming removed 6 bases from V and 5 bases from J; junction bases left unmatched: 11. Germline values: CDR1 SGHDT, CDR2 YYEEEE. CDR3: CASNTAGTGVHEQYF. The CDR3 DNA sequence: TGTGCCAGCAATACTGCCGGGACAGGGGTCCACGAGCAGTACTTC.

This sequence joins TRBV6-6 and TRBJ1-1; no reliable D call. The germline V and J ends were trimmed by 0 bases and 10 bases, with 9 bases remaining between them. CDR1 MNHNY and CDR2 SVGAGI come from the germline V gene (reference sequence). This CDR3 has 12 residues. Written as DNA, the CDR3 is TGTGCCAGCAGTTACTCTCAACGCGGAGCTTTCTTT. This translates into CASSYSQRGAFF.

This clone was observed a handful of times. J is TRBJ1-5 and V is TRBV5-1; 10 positions agree with TRBD1. The length of the CDR3 is 14 residues. Germline V lookup: CDR1 SGHRS, CDR2 YFSETQ. The V and J ends lost 5 bases and 5 bases, in that order; junction bases with no gene match: 4. The CDR3 DNA reads TGCGCCAGCAGGGTAGGGACAGGGGATCAGCCCCAGCATTTT. Translation: CASRVGTGDQPQHF.

The rearrangement joins TRBV7-6 to TRBJ1-2; 8 bases are a match to TRBD1. The CDR3 contains 13 residues. The V segment lost 0 bases and the J segment 10 bases; nucleotides outside the gene matches: 4. CDR1 and CDR2 from the germline V gene are SGHVS and FNYEAQ. The CDR3 region is CASSLAPTGDYTF. The CDR3 coding sequence is TGTGCCAGCAGCTTAGCCCCGACAGGGGACTACACCTTC. The full variable domain, completed using reference TRBV7-6 and TRBJ1-2, is GAGVSQSPRYKVTKRGQDVALRCDPISGHVSLYWYRQALGQGPEFLTYFNYEAQQDKSGLPNDRFSAERPEGSISTLTIQRTEQRDSAMYRCASSLAPTGDYTFGSGTRLTVV.

The chain couples TRBV19 to TRBJ1-5; TRBD1 matches at 7 bases. Looked up from germline, CDR1 is LNHDA and CDR2 is SQIVND (reference sequence). V lost 7 bases and J lost 2; bases outside the gene matches: 11. The CDR3 consists of 16 residues. CDR3 loop: CASKEGAGVGNQPQHF. The CDR3 DNA reads TGTGCCAGTAAAGAGGGGGCTGGGGTTGGCAATCAGCCCCAGCATTTT.

This clone was seen a single time. This chain connects TRBV7-6 to TRBJ2-1; 11 bases are a match to TRBD2. This CDR3 contains 19 residues. Germline values: CDR1 SGHVS, CDR2 FNYEAQ. V trimming: 6 bases; J trimming: 6 bases; junction bases outside the gene matches: 19. The CDR3 reads CASSLAGGPERPLANEQFF. CDR3 nucleotides: TGTGCCAGCAGTCTAGCGGGGGGTCCTGAAAGACCCCTGGCCAATGAGCAGTTCTTC.

CDR3 coding DNA: TGCGCCAGCAGCAAAGGGGGCAGGGAAAACGAGCAGTACTTC. Protein sequence: CASSKGGRENEQYF. The V and J genes are TRBV5-1 and TRBJ2-7; 7 bases map to TRBD1. Trimming took 4 bases from V and 5 from J; bases not matched to a gene: 9. CDR3 size: 14 residues. CDR1 and CDR2 from the germline V gene are SGHRS and YFSETQ.

In regard to this clone: Other DNA sequences in this specimen translate into the identical CDR3. The V call is TRBV5-1, the J call TRBJ1-4; TRBD1 might be the D (5 bases). The CDR3 spans 16 residues. Trimming stripped 0 bases from V and 0 bases from J, with 9 bases between. CDR1 SGHRS and CDR2 YFSETQ come from the germline V gene. The chain's CDR3 is CASSLGPRATNEKLFF. The CDR3 coding sequence is TGCGCCAGCAGCTTGGGACCCAGGGCAACTAATGAAAAACTGTTTTTT.

The gene calls are TRBV7-9 and TRBJ1-2; D is ambiguous. The V and J ends lost 3 bases and 8 bases respectively, with 16 bases between them. Germline CDR1 and CDR2: SEHNR and FQNEAQ (reference sequence). The CDR3 is 14 residues long. The CDR3 here is CASSLEVSPGGYTF. The DNA of the CDR3 is TGTGCCAGCAGCTTGGAGGTTTCTCCTGGGGGCTACACCTTC.

J is TRBJ2-5 and V is TRBV7-9; TRBD2 matches 14 bases. The junction had 7 bases not matched to a gene; V was cut back by 5 bases and J by 8 bases. Germline loops: CDR1 SEHNR, CDR2 FQNEAQ (reference sequence). CDR3 size: 15 residues. The CDR3 loop is CASSQTSGGGETQYF. CDR3 nucleotides: TGTGCCAGCAGCCAGACTAGCGGGGGGGGCGAAACCCAGTACTTC.

This clone has a handful of counts. The same CDR3 can be traced to other DNA sequences in this sample. The rearrangement links TRBV19 to TRBJ1-1, with TRBD1 matching 7 bases. This CDR3 has 14 amino acids. Germline trimming cut 3 bases from V and 2 bases from J; bases unmatched to any gene: 3. CDR1 and CDR2 from the germline V gene are LNHDA and SQIVND (reference sequence). The CDR3 here is CASSINRGNTEAFF. CDR3 sequence (DNA): TGTGCCAGTAGTATCAACAGGGGAAACACTGAAGCTTTCTTT.

This chain connects TRBV7-9 to TRBJ1-2; D may be TRBD1 (6 bases). CDR1 and CDR2 (germline): SEHNR, FQNEAQ (reference sequence). CDR3 size: 14 residues. Trimming removed 3 bases at V and 1 base at J, with 9 bases between. The CDR3 spells CASSFIRGNYGYTF. In DNA form, the CDR3 reads TGTGCCAGCAGCTTTATCAGGGGTAACTATGGCTACACCTTC.

The rearrangement links TRBV19 to TRBJ1-2; TRBD1 aligns across 9 bases. CDR1 is LNHDA and CDR2 is SQIVND in the germline V gene (reference sequence). The CDR3 runs to 16 residues. The V segment lost 7 bases and the J segment 2 bases; nucleotides outside the gene matches: 11. The CDR3 bases are TGTGCCAGTACTAAACGGGACAGGGTACGCAACTATGGCTACACCTTC. As protein: CASTKRDRVRNYGYTF.

The chain recombines TRBV7-9 with TRBJ1-2, with D maybe TRBD1 (6 bases). The germline V gene encodes CDR1 SEHNR and CDR2 FQNEAQ (reference sequence). V lost 3 bases, J lost 1 base, and 18 bases lay in between. This CDR3 is 17 amino acids long. CDR3 amino acids: CASSFHILAGDNYGYTF. CDR3 sequence (DNA): TGTGCCAGCAGCTTTCATATCTTGGCAGGGGATAACTATGGCTACACCTTC.

In DNA, the CDR3 is TGTGCCAGCAGTGAATTCGGGGGCAATCAGCCCCAGCATTTT. Translation gives CASSEFGGNQPQHF. The chain combines TRBV25-1 with TRBJ1-5; D remains ambiguous. CDR1 is MGHDK, CDR2 SYGVNS, per germline. V was trimmed by 1 base and J by 2 bases, leaving 6 bases between them. The CDR3 is made up of 14 amino acids.

The chain links TRBV5-1 to TRBJ2-1; 12 positions agree with TRBD2. Germline loops: CDR1 SGHRS, CDR2 YFSETQ. J gave up 2 bases and V 2 bases, and 8 bases lay outside the gene matches. This CDR3 region has 18 residues. The CDR3 DNA reads TGCGCCAGCAGCTTCAATCCGACTAGCGGGAGTCCCTACAATGAGCAGTTCTTC. As protein: CASSFNPTSGSPYNEQFF.

The J gene is TRBJ1-1, the V gene TRBV10-1; no firm D call. From germline, CDR1 is WNHNN and CDR2 SYGVQD (reference sequence). V shed 6 bases and J shed 0 bases, with 8 bases lying between them. This CDR3 is 13 amino acids long. CDR3 residues: CASRVGVNTEAFF. CDR3 nucleotides: TGCGCCAGCAGGGTCGGGGTGAACACTGAAGCTTTCTTT.